This is a list of T cell receptor beta chains from one sample in a study of PD-1 blockade in classical Hodgkin lymphoma. Produced via immunoSEQ multiplex PCR; TCRdb's table is partial and in-frame only. The sample consists of 95,000 to 100,000 clones, around 88% of them appearing once. The sequences come from peripheral blood mononuclear cells (PBMCs), collected before the second cycle of nivolumab. Every receptor here comes from a human donor with classical Hodgkin lymphoma. CDR3s include the opening cysteine and the closing phenylalanine or tryptophan. D genes are given only for firm matches. Clone size is shown for a subset of rows, as once, few, many or a class of expanded clone.

TRBD2 | TRBJ2-6 | TRBV7-2 | - | CASSPLGGGAGGANVLTF | TGTGCCAGCAGCCCCCTCGGCGGGGGGGCTGGTGGGGCCAACGTCCTGACTTTC
- | TRBJ2-7 | TRBV27 | - | CASSGRKGGEQYF | TGTGCCAGTTCGGGACGTAAAGGCGGCGAGCAGTACTTC
- | TRBJ1-5 | TRBV11-2 | - | CASSLGGNSNQPQHF | TGTGCCAGCAGCTTAGGGGGGAATAGCAATCAGCCCCAGCATTTT
- | TRBJ1-3 | TRBV5-4 | - | CASSLELTGNTIYF | TGTGCCAGCAGCTTAGAACTAACTGGAAACACCATATATTTT
- | TRBJ2-7 | TRBV5-4 | - | CASTLAGDPYEQYF | TGTGCCAGCACCTTGGCAGGGGACCCCTACGAGCAGTACTTC
TRBD1 | TRBJ1-6 | TRBV28 | - | CASSFGDRGSYNSPLHF | TGTGCCAGCAGTTTTGGCGACAGGGGGTCCTATAATTCACCCCTCCACTTT
TRBD1 | TRBJ1-2 | TRBV30 | - | CAWSVQGRGHGYTF | TGTGCCTGGAGTGTACAAGGGAGGGGGCATGGCTACACCTTC
- | TRBJ1-3 | TRBV12-5 | few | CASGLETGAGNTIYF | TGTGCTAGTGGTTTGGAGACAGGCGCTGGAAACACCATATATTTT
- | TRBJ2-7 | TRBV7-9 | - | CASSIGGRASYEQYF | TGTGCCAGCAGCATCGGGGGGCGTGCTTCCTACGAGCAGTACTTC
- | TRBJ1-2 | TRBV9 | few | CASSVSQGLGNGYTF | TGTGCCAGCAGCGTTAGTCAGGGGCTGGGAAATGGCTACACCTTC
- | TRBJ1-1 | TRBV19 | - | CASSIDGLHVGAFF | TGTGCCAGTAGTATCGATGGGTTGCACGTTGGGGCTTTCTTT
TRBD1 | TRBJ2-5 | TRBV30 | - | CAWTPLGTVEETQYF | TGTGCCTGGACACCGCTCGGGACAGTGGAAGAGACCCAGTACTTC
- | TRBJ2-7 | TRBV30 | - | CAWARSGVLRYEQYF | TGTGCCTGGGCGAGGTCAGGGGTCCTTCGATACGAGCAGTACTTC
- | TRBJ2-7 | TRBV7-2 | - | CASSLAITYEQYF | TGTGCCAGCAGCTTAGCTATAACCTACGAGCAGTACTTC
- | TRBJ1-2 | TRBV7-2 | - | CASSSPGQTNYGYTF | TGTGCCAGCAGCTCCCCTGGACAAACTAACTATGGCTACACCTTC
TRBD2 | TRBJ2-5 | TRBV27 | - | CATSLAGVLGETQYF | TGTGCCACCAGTCTAGCGGGGGTGTTAGGAGAGACCCAGTACTTC
TRBD2 | TRBJ2-1 | TRBV5-3 | - | CARSTSGTSGGDEQFF | TGTGCCAGAAGCACCTCCGGGACTAGCGGAGGCGATGAGCAGTTCTTC
TRBD1 | TRBJ1-4 | TRBV4-3 | - | CASRTGQVKNEKLFF | TGCGCCAGCAGAACGGGACAGGTGAAAAATGAAAAACTGTTTTTT
- | TRBJ1-1 | TRBV30 | - | CAWGFSGDTEAFF | TGTGCCTGGGGTTTTTCAGGGGACACTGAAGCTTTCTTT
- | TRBJ2-7 | TRBV2 | - | CASSLGTSYEQYF | TGTGCCAGCAGCTTGGGGACTTCCTACGAGCAGTACTTC
- | TRBJ2-3 | TRBV5-1 | - | CASSFRLERDTQYF | TGCGCCAGCAGCTTCCGTCTAGAGCGAGATACGCAGTATTTT
- | TRBJ1-1 | TRBV15 | - | CATSRSSTEAFF | TGTGCCACCAGCAGAAGTAGCACTGAAGCTTTCTTT
- | TRBJ1-2 | TRBV2 | - | CASSGRTVYGYTF | TGTGCCAGCAGTGGCCGGACAGTCTATGGCTACACCTTC
TRBD2 | TRBJ2-2 | TRBV9 | - | CASSTWTSGGQNTGELFF | TGTGCCAGCAGCACGTGGACTAGCGGGGGTCAGAACACCGGGGAGCTGTTTTTT
- | TRBJ1-3 | TRBV7-8 | - | CASSLARLGIRPGNTIYF | TGTGCCAGCAGCTTAGCTCGTTTAGGGATCCGTCCTGGAAACACCATATATTTT
- | TRBJ1-1 | TRBV9 | few | CASSQNTNTEAFF | TGTGCCAGCAGCCAGAACACAAACACTGAAGCTTTCTTT
TRBD1 | TRBJ1-3 | TRBV6-5 | - | CASRHGTDSGNTIYF | TGTGCCAGCAGGCACGGGACAGACTCTGGAAACACCATATATTTT
TRBD1 | TRBJ2-2 | TRBV7-2 | once | CASTQGQGASRRELFF | TGTGCCAGCACTCAGGGACAGGGGGCTTCCCGGAGGGAGCTGTTTTTT
- | TRBJ1-5 | TRBV27 | - | CASSLGPSRTFQPQHF | TGTGCCAGCAGTTTAGGACCTTCCCGGACCTTTCAGCCCCAGCATTTT